This T cell receptor beta chain was sequenced in a study of cytomegalovirus exposure and HLA in healthy donors. Study summary: In a later analysis, it was reported that the roughly 130 validation repertoires had been produced on the same platform as the 666 repertoires belonging to the first cohort. Points from the study as a whole: Researchers reported that a few CMV-associated chains were confirmed in vitro as CMV antigen-specific.

The V segment lost 5 bases and the J segment 4 bases; nucleotides outside the gene matches: 13. Looked up from germline, CDR1 is SEHNR and CDR2 is FQNEAQ (reference sequence). This CDR3 has 16 residues. The donors were part of the validation cohort, which consisted of more than 90 subjects and was separate from the first cohort of under 750 subjects. In the case of this clone: No antigen is known for it.

Measured with immunoSEQ multiplex PCR; TCRdb has only the in-frame clones, and not every one. Among about 360,000 clones listed, 80% to 90% were seen once. This clonotype was obtained from a woman younger than 30 in good health and CMV-seronegative. The chain joins TRBV7-9 to TRBJ1-2; the match to TRBD1 covers 7 bases. The sequenced material came from PBMCs. In nucleotides, the CDR3 is TGTGCCAGCAGCGCCACCGGACAGGCCCCTGGCTATGGCTACACCTTC. It codes for CASSATGQAPGYGYTF.